Below are 25 T cell receptor beta chains sequenced from a single sample in a study of blood T cell repertoires in COVID-19. Assay: immunoSEQ multiplex PCR; the TCRdb copy retains only in-frame clones and omits some. Among 200,000 to 250,000 clones listed, roughly 84% were seen once. The source material was peripheral blood. These TCRs come from an elderly woman with acute or convalescent COVID-19.

This clone was seen only a few times. The V call is TRBV6-1, the J call TRBJ2-5; 7 bases are shared with TRBD2. The CDR3 is 18 amino acids. CDR1 is MNHNS, CDR2 SASEGT, per germline. The V segment lost 1 base and the J segment 5 bases; nucleotides outside the gene matches: 16. DNA for the CDR3: TGTGCCAGCAGTGAAGAATTGGGGCCAGCGGGGACTCGGGAGACCCAGTACTTC. As protein: CASSEELGPAGTRETQYF.

The genes are TRBV2 and TRBJ1-2; D is uncertain. The V and J ends lost 6 bases and 7 bases respectively, with 18 bases between them. Germline-derived CDR1 and CDR2 are SNHLY and FYNNEI. The CDR3 totals 14 residues. Written as DNA, the CDR3 is TGTGCCAGCAGCTATTCGGGTTACGCACGTGGCTACACCTTC. Translation gives CASSYSGYARGYTF.

This clone was found a few times. The V gene is TRBV30, the J gene TRBJ1-5; D is unclear. CDR1 is GTSNPN and CDR2 is SVGIG in the germline V gene (reference sequence). V lost 0 bases and J lost 15, with 15 bases in between. The length of the CDR3 is 12 residues. CDR3 loop: CAWSVLSDFPHF. The CDR3 region has the DNA TGTGCCTGGAGTGTACTGTCGGACTTCCCGCATTTT.

This rearrangement joins TRBV9 to TRBJ1-4; 7 positions agree with TRBD1. The length of the CDR3 is 16 residues. Germline CDR1 reads SGDLS; CDR2 reads YYNGEE. The ends lost 4 bases at V and 4 bases at J; junction bases unmatched: 10. The CDR3 DNA reads TGTGCCAGCAGCATAGCGGACAGGCGTATTAATGAAAAACTGTTTTTT. Translated, it gives CASSIADRRINEKLFF.

The gene calls are TRBV18 and TRBJ2-6; tentatively, D is TRBD1 (6 bases). V was cut by 3 bases and J by 0 bases, with 12 bases left in between. The CDR3 consists of 17 residues. Germline V gives CDR1 KGHSH, CDR2 LQKENI. The CDR3 reads CASSPQQGSSGANVLTF. The CDR3 nucleotides are TGTGCCAGCTCACCGCAACAGGGTAGCTCTGGGGCCAACGTCCTGACTTTC.

The chain couples TRBV5-1 to TRBJ1-3, with unresolved D. From germline, CDR1 is SGHRS and CDR2 YFSETQ. The CDR3 runs 18 residues. V lost 3 bases and J 6 bases, leaving 25 bases between the germline ends. The CDR3 sequence: CASSSGGPFGIGENTIYF. DNA for the CDR3: TGCGCCAGCAGCTCCGGTGGGCCGTTCGGGATTGGGGAAAACACCATATATTTT.

The chain combines TRBV19 with TRBJ1-2, with TRBD1 as a possible D gene (5 bases). The CDR3 sequence is 17 residues long. The germline CDR1 and CDR2 sequences are LNHDA and SQIVND (reference sequence). Trimming removed 0 bases from V and 8 bases from J, with 22 bases in between. The CDR3 sequence: CASSIDPPGGSSIGYTF. The CDR3, as DNA: TGTGCCAGTAGTATAGATCCGCCCGGGGGATCTTCTATCGGCTACACCTTC.

This clone was found a few times. The chain carries TRBV5-8 and TRBJ1-6; TRBD1 is a possible D gene (5 bases). The germline V gene encodes CDR1 SGHTS and CDR2 YDEGEE. This CDR3 comprises 17 residues. Trimming pared 5 bases from V and 5 bases from J, leaving 20 bases between. The CDR3 sequence is CASSLAPGGVNNSPLHF. Here the CDR3 DNA reads TGTGCCAGCAGTCTAGCCCCCGGGGGGGTCAATAATTCACCCCTCCACTTT.

V usage is TRBV24-1 and J usage is TRBJ1-5, with 8 bases lining up with TRBD1. The germline CDR1 and CDR2 sequences are KGHDR and SFDVKD. CDR3 length equals 19 residues. Trimming cost V 7 bases and J 0 bases; bases outside gene matches: 16. The CDR3: CATRTGVLWLHYSNQPQHF. In nucleotides, the CDR3 is TGTGCCACCAGGACAGGGGTACTATGGTTACATTATAGCAATCAGCCCCAGCATTTT.

The chain couples TRBV6-2 or TRBV6-3 to TRBJ2-2; 10 nucleotides match TRBD2. The germline V gene has CDR1 MNHEY and CDR2 SVGEGT. The V gene end was trimmed by 2 bases and the J gene end by 4 bases; junction bases not matched to a gene: 7. The CDR3 runs 17 residues. This CDR3 reads CASSYRSGTSATGELFF. The CDR3 DNA follows: TGTGCCAGCAGTTACAGGTCCGGGACTAGCGCCACCGGGGAGCTGTTTTTT.

This clone showed up just a few times. The V and J genes are TRBV6-5 and TRBJ2-3; perhaps TRBD1 as D (5 bases). Germline lookup yields CDR1 MNHEY and CDR2 SVGAGI. The CDR3 loop spans 15 amino acids. V was cut by 7 bases and J by 2 bases, with 16 bases left in between. The DNA of the CDR3 is TGTGCCAGCAACAGTTCGCCGACAGTCACAGATACGCAGTATTTT. It codes for CASNSSPTVTDTQYF.

The gene calls are TRBV9 and TRBJ1-5; a possible D gene is TRBD1 (6 bases). The ends were cut back, 0 bases at V and 3 bases at J, with 10 bases in the middle. The CDR3 consists of 15 residues. Germline loops: CDR1 SGDLS, CDR2 YYNGEE. For the CDR3, the DNA is TGTGCCAGCAGCGTAGGGGCAGGGGACAATCAGCCCCAGCATTTT. It is translated as CASSVGAGDNQPQHF.

The rearrangement links TRBV30 to TRBJ1-5; no reliable D call. Trimming took off 3 bases at V and 5 bases at J, with 11 bases between the two ends. CDR1 and CDR2 (germline): GTSNPN, SVGIG (reference sequence). The CDR3 consists of 13 residues. The DNA of the CDR3 is TGTGCCTGGAGCGAGGAGCGGGATCAGCCCCAGCATTTT. Residues: CAWSEERDQPQHF.

This sequence joins TRBV2 and TRBJ1-3, with D tentatively TRBD1 (6 bases). V lost 6 bases and J 0 bases, leaving 15 bases between the germline ends. The CDR3 consists of 16 residues. In germline, CDR1 is SNHLY, CDR2 FYNNEI. The CDR3 coding sequence is TGTGCCAGCAGATTAAAAACAGGGAACTCTGGAAACACCATATATTTT. Protein sequence: CASRLKTGNSGNTIYF.

The rearrangement links TRBV28 to TRBJ1-1; possibly TRBD1 for D (6 bases). Germline-derived CDR1 and CDR2 are MDHEN and SYDVKM. The CDR3 contains 14 residues. V was pared by 6 bases and J by 3 bases, with 14 bases between. CDR3 sequence reads: CASRTTGQYTEAFF. The CDR3 DNA reads as TGTGCCAGCAGGACCACGGGACAATACACTGAAGCTTTCTTT.

The chain joins TRBV3-1 (or the pseudogene TRBV3-2) to TRBJ1-2, with 9 bases matching TRBD1. The CDR3 totals 13 residues. Losses at the gene ends were 3 bases for V and 8 bases for J; bases not matched to a gene: 4. Per germline, CDR1 LGHDT and CDR2 YNNKEL (reference sequence). Here the CDR3 DNA reads TGTGCCAGCAGCCATAGGACAGGGGACGGCTACACCTTC. Translating it yields CASSHRTGDGYTF.

J is TRBJ1-4 and V is TRBV5-1; D unresolved. The germline V and J ends were trimmed by 4 bases and 3 bases, with 13 bases remaining between them. Germline lookup yields CDR1 SGHRS and CDR2 YFSETQ. The CDR3 runs to 15 residues. CDR3 coding DNA: TGCGCCAGCAGCCCCGACGGGGATTCTAATGAAAAACTGTTTTTT. This gives the protein CASSPDGDSNEKLFF.

The V gene is TRBV7-9, the J gene TRBJ1-2; TRBD1 is a possible D gene (5 bases). Deletions cut 5 bases from V and 7 bases from J, with 17 bases between. This CDR3 comprises 14 residues. Germline V CDR1 and CDR2: SEHNR, FQNEAQ (reference sequence). CDR3 coding DNA: TGTGCCAGCAGCCCAGCCGGGGGGTCCGTTGGCTACACCTTC. It translates to CASSPAGGSVGYTF.

The rearrangement uses TRBV9 and TRBJ1-2; D gene unclear. The germline V gene encodes CDR1 SGDLS and CDR2 YYNGEE. The CDR3 is 14 residues long. The V end was cut by 0 bases, the J end by 2 bases, with 8 bases between. CDR3 bases: TGTGCCAGCAGCGTAGCGGGGAGAAACTATGGCTACACCTTC. It yields the protein CASSVAGRNYGYTF.

This clone was counted a single time. Other nucleotide sequences in the sample specify the same CDR3. The V gene is TRBV9, the J gene TRBJ1-5, with 7 bases identical to TRBD1. With 0 bases clipped from V and 4 bases from J, the junction kept 1 base outside the gene matches. The CDR3 contains 14 residues. The germline gives CDR1 SGDLS, CDR2 YYNGEE. The CDR3 protein is CASSVGTGNQPQHF. The CDR3 region has the DNA TGTGCCAGCAGCGTAGGGACAGGTAATCAGCCCCAGCATTTT.

V usage is TRBV2 and J usage is TRBJ2-1; 15 nucleotides match TRBD2. The V segment lost 6 bases and the J segment 8 bases; nucleotides outside the gene matches: 5. Germline-derived CDR1 and CDR2 are SNHLY and FYNNEI. CDR3 length equals 15 residues. CDR3 in amino acids: CASSGLAGGIDEQFF. The CDR3 DNA reads TGTGCCAGCAGCGGACTAGCGGGGGGGATAGATGAGCAGTTCTTC. The variable domain in full, completed from reference TRBV2 and TRBJ2-1, reads EPEVTQTPSHQVTQMGQEVILRCVPISNHLYFYWYRQILGQKVEFLVSFYNNEISEKSEIFDDQFSVERPDGSNFTLKIRSTKLEDSAMYFCASSGLAGGIDEQFFGPGTRLTVL.

This clone appeared a few times. V and J are TRBV5-5 and TRBJ2-7; perhaps TRBD2 as D (7 bases). The CDR3 length is 12 residues. Germline V gene sequence: CDR1 SGHKS, CDR2 YYEKEE (reference sequence). V lost 2 bases and J lost 13, with 16 bases in between. The CDR3 nucleotides are TGTGCCAGCAGCTTCACTACCGGGGGGCTTTACTTC. Translating it yields CASSFTTGGLYF.

The V gene is TRBV27, the J gene TRBJ1-2, with 9 bases identical to TRBD1. The germline CDR1 and CDR2 sequences are MNHEY and SMNVEV (reference sequence). Trimming removed 7 bases from V and 2 bases from J; junction bases left unmatched: 5. This CDR3 is built from 14 residues. CDR3 DNA: TGTGCCAGCATGGGACAGGGCCAAAACTATGGCTACACCTTC. It specifies CASMGQGQNYGYTF.

This clone was detected only once. The J gene is TRBJ1-3, the V gene TRBV28; D is undetermined. With 6 bases removed from V and 0 bases from J, the gap between germline ends came to 9 bases. This CDR3 region has 14 residues. The germline V gene has CDR1 MDHEN and CDR2 SYDVKM. CDR3 protein: CASSEQISGNTIYF. The CDR3 DNA follows: TGTGCCAGCAGCGAACAGATCTCTGGAAACACCATATATTTT.

The chain couples TRBV21-1 to TRBJ1-5; TRBD1, the D gene given by the table, was not confirmed from the DNA. TRBV21-1 is deemed a pseudogene. The CDR3 spans 22 residues. The CDR3 is CASSVRPEVGREPLLKGQPQHF. The CDR3 coding sequence is TGTGCCAGCAGCGTTCGCCCTGAGGTGGGCAGGGAACCCCTCCTTAAAGGTCAGCCCCAGCATTTT.